The next 18 T cell receptor beta chains were all read from a single sample in a study of blood T cells in healthy people across ages. Primed by a sample-barcoded 5' primer and a J-beta primer mix, a second PCR proceeded for about 7 to 11 cycles. TCRdb processed the 5' RACE reads anew with MiXCR; each CDR3 protein has one entry. Of approximately 1,700,000 distinct CDR3 sequences in the sample, 30% to 40% were seen once. The sample consisted of blood. These receptors were collected from a human donor in good health.

This chain connects TRBV12-3 or TRBV12-4 to TRBJ2-4, with 8 bases that match TRBD1. Judging by the DNA end, TRBJ2-5 fits better; the J call may be wrong. The CDR3 consists of 18 residues. The CDR3 nucleotides are TGTGCCAGCAGTTTAGGATGGTGGACAGGGAGTACTCAAGAGACCCAGTACTTC. It codes for CASSLGWWTGSTQETQYF.

Notes on this clonotype: One end of the junction varies from germline; a read error may be responsible. The rearrangement joins TRBV5-1 to TRBJ1-2; TRBD1 aligns across 11 bases. CDR1 and CDR2 from the germline V gene are SGHRS and YFSETQ. This CDR3 has 17 amino acids. The chain's CDR3 is CASSPGQGAREGYDYTF. The CDR3 nucleotides are TGCGCCAGCTCCCCAGGACAGGGGGCGCGTGAGGGCTATGACTACACCTTC.

As to this clonotype: A read error may account for a junction end that differs from germline. The genes are TRBV25-1 and TRBJ1-2; maybe TRBD1 (5 bases). The CDR3 extends over 12 amino acids. The V gene's germline CDR1 is MGHDK and CDR2 SYGVNS. CDR3 coding DNA: TGTGCCAGCAGGGACACCAACTATGGCGACACCTTC. Protein product: CASRDTNYGDTF.

Remarks on this clonotype: Germline is not matched at one junction end, which may reflect a read error. The rearrangement uses TRBV6-5 and TRBJ2-7; 9 positions agree with TRBD1. This CDR3 region has 14 residues. CDR1 is MNHEY and CDR2 is SVGAGI in the germline V gene. The CDR3 nucleotides read TGTGCCGGCAGTTACTCAAGGACAGGGGTTACCCAGTACTTC. Translated: CAGSYSRTGVTQYF.

This clonotype has a handful of counts. This rearrangement joins TRBV29-1 to TRBJ2-2; a possible D gene is TRBD1 (5 bases). Trimming shortened V by 5 bases and J by 6 bases, and 13 bases separated the two germline ends. This CDR3 comprises 13 residues. Germline values: CDR1 SQVTM, CDR2 ANQGSEA. Here the CDR3 reads CSVRGLVAGELFF. The CDR3 DNA is TGCAGCGTTAGGGGTTTGGTCGCCGGGGAGCTGTTTTTT.

The V call is TRBV12-3 or TRBV12-4, the J call TRBJ2-3; D gene unclear. With 2 bases removed from V and 11 bases from J, the gap between germline ends came to 17 bases. The CDR3 is 14 residues long. In DNA form, the CDR3 reads TGTGCCAGCAGTTTAAGGGTCGCGGCAGGCCTGCAGTATTTT. This gives the protein CASSLRVAAGLQYF.

The CDR3 protein is CASSVGGRTNEQFF. CDR3 bases: TGTGCCAGCAGCGTAGGCGGCCGAACCAATGAGCAGTTCTTC. This chain connects TRBV9 to TRBJ2-1; no clear D gene. Trimming stripped 0 bases from V and 6 bases from J, with 10 bases between. Germline V gene data show CDR1 as SGDLS and CDR2 as YYNGEE. The CDR3 spans 14 residues. The whole variable domain, filled in from reference TRBV9 and TRBJ2-1, reads DSGVTQTPKHLITATGQRVTLRCSPRSGDLSVYWYQQSLDQGLQFLIQYYNGEERAKGNILERFSAQQFPDLHSELNLSSLELGDSALYFCASSVGGRTNEQFFGPGTRLTVL.

V usage is TRBV20-1 and J usage is TRBJ1-6, with D possibly being TRBD1 (5 bases). Germline lookup yields CDR1 DFQATT and CDR2 SNEGSKA (reference sequence). Trimming left V 0 bases short and J 8 bases short, with 14 bases between. The CDR3 has 15 amino acids. CDR3 sequence reads: CSARERIGGDSPLHF. CDR3 DNA: TGCAGTGCTAGAGAGAGAATAGGAGGGGATTCACCCCTCCACTTT.

This sequence joins TRBV20-1 and TRBJ1-6; 8 bases are a match to TRBD1. Trimming removed 0 bases from V and 2 bases from J; junction bases left unmatched: 3. Per germline, CDR1 DFQATT and CDR2 SNEGSKA (reference sequence). This CDR3 spans 16 amino acids. CDR3 nucleotide sequence: TGCAGTGCTAGAGATCAGACAGGGGCCTATAATTCACCCCTCCACTTT. It codes for CSARDQTGAYNSPLHF.

This clonotype was observed a handful of times. The chain carries TRBV12-3 or TRBV12-4 and TRBJ1-2, with D perhaps TRBD1 (5 bases). The CDR3 is 15 residues long. V lost 2 bases and J 3 bases, leaving 13 bases between the germline ends. For the CDR3, the DNA is TGTGCCAGCAGTTTAAAGACAGCCATACACTATGGCTACACCTTC. Amino acids: CASSLKTAIHYGYTF.

This clonotype was observed a few times. The chain employs TRBV20-1 and TRBJ2-4, with 7 bases matching TRBD1. The CDR3 consists of 14 residues. From germline, CDR1 is DFQATT and CDR2 SNEGSKA (reference sequence). V was clipped by 7 bases and J by 13 bases; unmatched bases: 19. In DNA form, the CDR3 reads TGCAGTGGAACCGGACAGGTTCGGTCGGGTGAGCAGTACTTC. Its protein is CSGTGQVRSGEQYF.

This clonotype has just a few counts. V gene TRBV6-2 or TRBV6-3 combines with J gene TRBJ2-2; 10 bases map to TRBD1. The germline V gene has CDR1 MNHEY and CDR2 SVGEGT. Losses at the gene ends were 8 bases for V and 6 bases for J; bases not matched to a gene: 6. The CDR3 runs 14 residues. CDR3 sequence (DNA): TGTGCCAGCTCGTGGGACAGGGGACCCGGGGAGCTGTTTTTT. Translated, it gives CASSWDRGPGELFF.

This clonotype was observed a handful of times. One end of the junction fails to match germline, which may point to a read error. The chain couples TRBV7-2 to TRBJ2-1, with D perhaps TRBD2 (5 bases). CDR3 size: 16 residues. Germline CDR1 reads SGHTA; CDR2 reads FQGNSA. Here the CDR3 DNA reads TGTGCCAGCAGCTCCCTGAGGGTCAACTCCCACAATGAGCAGTTCTTC. Translating gives CASSSLRVNSHNEQFF. Together with reference TRBV7-2 and TRBJ2-1, the CDR3 gives the full variable domain: GAGVSQSPSNKVTEKGKDVELRCDPISGHTALYWYRQSLGQGLEFLIYFQGNSAPDKSGLPSDRFSAERTGGSVSTLTIQRTQQEDSAVYLCASSSLRVNSHNEQFFGPGTRLTVL.

The rearrangement uses TRBV5-5 and TRBJ1-1, with D maybe TRBD1 (6 bases). Trimming pared 3 bases from V and 0 bases from J, leaving 18 bases between. CDR3 length: 17 residues. Germline V gene data show CDR1 as SGHKS and CDR2 as YYEKEE (reference sequence). The chain's CDR3 is CASSSQTGLGMNTEAFF. Here the CDR3 DNA reads TGTGCCAGCAGCTCTCAGACAGGCTTAGGCATGAACACTGAAGCTTTCTTT. Looking up the rest from reference TRBV5-5 and TRBJ1-1 gives the full variable domain: DAGVTQSPTHLIKTRGQQVTLRCSPISGHKSVSWYQQVLGQGPQFIFQYYEKEERGRGNFPDRFSARQFPNYSSELNVNALLLGDSALYLCASSSQTGLGMNTEAFFGQGTRLTVV.

The chain is built from TRBV24-1 and TRBJ1-2; D not certain. Germline CDR1 and CDR2: KGHDR and SFDVKD. V shed 1 base and J shed 2 bases, with 1 base lying between them. CDR3 length: 12 amino acids. The DNA for the CDR3 is TGTGCCACCAGTGATTTCAACTATGGCTACACCTTC. Protein product: CATSDFNYGYTF.

The table lists this clonotype with a few counts. The genes are TRBV20-1 and TRBJ2-1, with 7 bases that match TRBD2. CDR1 DFQATT and CDR2 SNEGSKA come from the germline V gene (reference sequence). The V segment lost 3 bases and the J segment 8 bases; nucleotides outside the gene matches: 10. There are 14 residues in the CDR3. In DNA, the CDR3 is TGCAGTGCTAGCACGGGGAGGGCGGTCGATGAGCAGTTCTTC. Translation: CSASTGRAVDEQFF.

The genes are TRBV20-1 and TRBJ2-3; 9 positions agree with TRBD2. The ends lost 4 bases at V and 2 bases at J; junction bases unmatched: 7. The CDR3 is made up of 15 amino acids. The germline V gene encodes CDR1 DFQATT and CDR2 SNEGSKA (reference sequence). Here the CDR3 reads CSANQRGELTDTQYF. CDR3 nucleotides: TGCAGTGCTAATCAGCGGGGGGAACTCACAGATACGCAGTATTTT.

The V call is TRBV12-3 or TRBV12-4, the J call TRBJ2-3; 7 positions agree with TRBD2. The J segment lost 2 bases and the V segment lost 6 bases, leaving 5 bases of the junction unmatched. The CDR3 sequence is 14 residues long. CDR3 bases: TGTGCCAGCAGGGGAGCGGGGAACACAGATACGCAGTATTTT. Protein: CASRGAGNTDTQYF.